The next 19 T cell receptor beta chains were all read from a single sample in a study of T-cell reconstitution after alpha-beta-depleted transplantation in children (dated by TCRdb to the mid-2010s). The library was built by means of PCR. Instrument on record: Illumina HiSeq 2500. TCR libraries were prepared with molecular barcoding, using unique molecular identifiers to normalize TCRbeta repertoire quantification. Using fastp trimming at Q25 and MiXCR clonotype assembly, TCRdb reanalyzed the public sequencing data and kept in-frame beta chains. Rows are combined by CDR3 protein, so each entry shows the most common genes and DNA. This sample lists 250,000 to 350,000 distinct CDR3 sequences; more than 9% were detected once. Around a tenth of the sample is held by the ten biggest clonotypes. The sequenced sample was PBMCs from the stem cell graft donor, obtained from the stem cell graft. The receptor set was obtained from a human donor who donated a stem cell graft to a child with SCID.

V and J are TRBV7-3 and TRBJ2-7; no reliable D call. Germline-derived CDR1 and CDR2 are SGHTA and FQGTGA. The CDR3 length is 14 residues. Trimming removed 5 bases from V and 4 bases from J, with 15 bases in between. Here the CDR3 DNA reads TGTGCCAGCAGCATACCGATCATTCGGTACGAGCAGTACTTC. Its translation is CASSIPIIRYEQYF.

To note about this clonotype: A much larger clonotype is one base distant, so this may be a read error. This sequence joins TRBV5-1 and TRBJ2-7; D tentatively fits TRBD1 or TRBD2 (5 bases each). Germline V lookup: CDR1 SGHRS, CDR2 YFSETQ. This CDR3 has 14 amino acids. V shed 4 bases and J shed 3 bases, with 14 bases lying between them. In nucleotides, the CDR3 is TGCGCCAGCAGCAAGGGACCGACGAGCTACGAGCAGTACTTC. It encodes CASSKGPTSYEQYF. Combining the CDR3 with reference TRBV5-1 and TRBJ2-7 gives the whole variable domain KAGVTQTPRYLIKTRGQQVTLSCSPISGHRSVSWYQQTPGQGLQFLFEYFSETQRNKGNFPGRFSGRQFSNSRSEMNVSTLELGDSALYLCASSKGPTSYEQYFGPGTRLTVT.

This clonotype was counted between two and nine times. J is TRBJ1-6 and V is TRBV5-1; 9 bases are a match to TRBD1. The germline CDR1 and CDR2 sequences are SGHRS and YFSETQ. The V gene end was trimmed by 5 bases and the J gene end by 5 bases; junction bases not matched to a gene: 5. This CDR3 comprises 15 residues. CDR3 loop: CASRNRTGDNSPLHF. The CDR3 nucleotides are TGCGCCAGCAGGAATAGGACAGGGGATAATTCACCCCTCCACTTT.

The chain combines TRBV20-1 with TRBJ2-1; D gene ambiguous. This CDR3 comprises 13 residues. V was cut by 6 bases and J by 0 bases, with 9 bases left in between. The germline V gene encodes CDR1 DFQATT and CDR2 SNEGSKA (reference sequence). In DNA form, the CDR3 reads TGCAGTGCACTAATTAGCTCCTACAATGAGCAGTTCTTC. As protein: CSALISSYNEQFF.

This clonotype has more than one count but fewer than ten. This rearrangement joins TRBV3-1 to TRBJ2-6; TRBD1 agrees at 7 bases. The germline gives CDR1 LGHDT, CDR2 YNNKEL (reference sequence). J gave up 0 bases and V 4 bases, and 3 bases lay outside the gene matches. This CDR3 comprises 16 residues. The CDR3 protein is CASSRDSFSGANVLTF. CDR3 DNA sequence: TGTGCCAGCAGCCGGGACAGCTTCTCTGGGGCCAACGTCCTGACTTTC.

The genes are TRBV6-1 and TRBJ2-5, with 9 bases lining up with TRBD2. Germline V gives CDR1 MNHNS, CDR2 SASEGT. This CDR3 region has 14 residues. Losses at the gene ends were 8 bases for V and 5 bases for J; bases not matched to a gene: 9. The CDR3 reads CASRQRGVEETQYF. DNA for the CDR3: TGTGCCAGCCGTCAGCGGGGGGTAGAGGAGACCCAGTACTTC.

This clonotype was seen more than once but under ten times. The chain is built from TRBV9 and TRBJ2-1; tentative D call: TRBD2 (6 bases). Germline V gene sequence: CDR1 SGDLS, CDR2 YYNGEE. CDR3 size: 15 residues. V gave up 3 bases and J gave up 0 bases, with 10 bases separating them. The CDR3 sequence: CASSDGGFSYNEQFF. For the CDR3, the DNA is TGTGCCAGCAGCGACGGGGGATTCTCCTACAATGAGCAGTTCTTC. The whole variable domain, filled in from reference TRBV9 and TRBJ2-1, reads DSGVTQTPKHLITATGQRVTLRCSPRSGDLSVYWYQQSLDQGLQFLIQYYNGEERAKGNILERFSAQQFPDLHSELNLSSLELGDSALYFCASSDGGFSYNEQFFGPGTRLTVL.

This clonotype was seen a handful of times. The rearrangement links TRBV25-1 to TRBJ2-5; D is uncertain. Trimming cost V 8 bases and J 8 bases, with 12 bases left between them. The CDR3 loop spans 11 amino acids. Germline CDR1 and CDR2: MGHDK and SYGVNS. CDR3 DNA sequence: TGTGCCAGCGTGCTGTGGGGAACCCAGTACTTC. Protein: CASVLWGTQYF.

The chain uses TRBV15 and TRBJ2-2; D is unresolved. The germline V and J ends were trimmed by 0 bases and 4 bases, with 6 bases remaining between them. There are 14 residues in the CDR3. Germline V gene data show CDR1 as LNHNV and CDR2 as YYDKDF (reference sequence). CDR3 sequence (DNA): TGTGCCACCAGCAGAGAGGGGTTCACCGGGGAGCTGTTTTTT. Encoded protein: CATSREGFTGELFF.

This clonotype was seen many times. The chain couples TRBV7-9 to TRBJ2-2; D remains ambiguous. Germline V gene data show CDR1 as SEHNR and CDR2 as FQNEAQ (reference sequence). The V and J ends lost 1 base and 0 bases respectively, with 6 bases between them. The CDR3 totals 15 residues. The CDR3 DNA reads as TGTGCCAGCAGCTTAGAGGTTGCGAACACCGGGGAGCTGTTTTTT. It yields the protein CASSLEVANTGELFF.

In its sample, this clonotype was seen a few times. The chain joins TRBV20-1 to TRBJ1-1; D remains ambiguous. The V and J ends lost 1 base and 1 base respectively, with 10 bases between them. Germline V CDR1 and CDR2: DFQATT, SNEGSKA (reference sequence). CDR3 length: 14 amino acids. CDR3 in DNA: TGCAGTGCTAGAGGCCTAGGAGCGAACACTGAAGCTTTCTTT. It codes for CSARGLGANTEAFF.

This clonotype was detected many times. The chain is built from TRBV20-1 and TRBJ2-2; D is uncertain. The CDR3 totals 11 residues. The ends were cut back, 1 base at V and 7 bases at J, with 4 bases in the middle. Germline V CDR1 and CDR2: DFQATT, SNEGSKA (reference sequence). The CDR3 is CSARVVGELFF. DNA for the CDR3: TGCAGTGCTAGAGTAGTCGGGGAGCTGTTTTTT.

CDR3 amino acids: CASSDRRGKLNTGELFF. The CDR3 DNA reads as TGCGCCAGCAGTGACAGGAGGGGGAAGTTGAACACCGGGGAGCTGTTTTTT. The genes are TRBV10-2 and TRBJ2-2; TRBD1 or TRBD2 may be the D gene (6 bases each). Deletions cut 3 bases from V and 1 base from J, with 15 bases between. Germline V gene sequence: CDR1 WSHSY, CDR2 SAAADI. The CDR3 is made up of 17 amino acids.

The J gene is TRBJ2-5, the V gene TRBV12-3 or TRBV12-4; D remains unclear. The CDR3 is made up of 13 amino acids. With 6 bases removed from V and 5 bases from J, the gap between germline ends came to 13 bases. CDR3 sequence (DNA): TGTGCCAGCAGCCTCGGCCAGCTGGAGACCCAGTACTTC. Translated: CASSLGQLETQYF.

This clonotype was counted between two and nine times. The V call is TRBV12-5, the J call TRBJ1-5, with TRBD1 as a possible D gene (6 bases). V lost 4 bases, J lost 3 bases, and 10 bases lay in between. The CDR3 length is 14 residues. The germline gives CDR1 LGHNT, CDR2 FRNRAP. The CDR3 region is CASGSGGPNQPQHF. The DNA for the CDR3 is TGTGCTAGTGGTTCCGGGGGGCCCAATCAGCCCCAGCATTTT.

This clonotype was seen at least ten times. The chain employs TRBV28 and TRBJ2-1, with 8 bases lining up with TRBD2. Germline CDR1 MDHEN, CDR2 SYDVKM. Trimming at V came to 5 bases and at J to 4 bases, leaving 7 bases not matched to a gene. The CDR3 loop spans 15 amino acids. CDR3 sequence: CASSGGGGRYNEQFF. The CDR3 nucleotides read TGTGCCAGCAGTGGGGGCGGGGGGAGGTACAATGAGCAGTTCTTC.

This clonotype was found a few times. This chain links TRBV5-1 with TRBJ1-6; TRBD1 matches at 9 bases. CDR1 and CDR2 (germline): SGHRS, YFSETQ. V shed 3 bases and J 8 bases; nucleotides not matched to a gene: 3. The CDR3 has 14 amino acids. The CDR3 DNA reads TGCGCCAGCAGCTCGACAGGGGGGGATTCACCCCTCCACTTT. Translation: CASSSTGGDSPLHF. The entire variable domain, with the rest obtained from reference TRBV5-1 and TRBJ1-6, is as follows: KAGVTQTPRYLIKTRGQQVTLSCSPISGHRSVSWYQQTPGQGLQFLFEYFSETQRNKGNFPGRFSGRQFSNSRSEMNVSTLELGDSALYLCASSSTGGDSPLHFGNGTRLTVT.

The chain combines TRBV18 with TRBJ2-1; D may be TRBD2 (6 bases). Germline V gene data show CDR1 as KGHSH and CDR2 as LQKENI. CDR3 size: 13 residues. Trimming left V 1 base short and J 8 bases short, with 9 bases between. This CDR3 is CASSPLTGDEQFF. CDR3 nucleotide sequence: TGTGCCAGCTCACCACTTACGGGGGATGAGCAGTTCTTC.

The V call is TRBV6-1, the J call TRBJ2-5; 11 bases agree with TRBD2. V gave up 7 bases and J gave up 1 base; unmatched junction bases: 5. This CDR3 is 15 amino acids long. Per the germline V gene, CDR1 is MNHNS and CDR2 is SASEGT. The CDR3 DNA follows: TGTGCCAGCAATCTAGCGGGGGGAACCCAAGAGACCCAGTACTTC. Protein sequence: CASNLAGGTQETQYF.